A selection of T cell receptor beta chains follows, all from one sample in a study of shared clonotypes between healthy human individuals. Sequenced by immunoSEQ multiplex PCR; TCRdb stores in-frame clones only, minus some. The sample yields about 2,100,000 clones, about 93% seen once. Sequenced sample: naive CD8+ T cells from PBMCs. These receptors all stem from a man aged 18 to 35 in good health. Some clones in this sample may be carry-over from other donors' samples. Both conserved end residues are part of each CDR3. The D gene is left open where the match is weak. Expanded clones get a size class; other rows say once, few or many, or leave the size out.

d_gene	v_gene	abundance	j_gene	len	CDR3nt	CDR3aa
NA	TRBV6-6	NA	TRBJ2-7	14	TGTGCCAGCAGTTATGGGCTAGCGTCCTACGAGCAGTACTTC	CASSYGLASYEQYF
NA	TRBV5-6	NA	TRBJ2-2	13	TGTGCCAGCAGCCGGAGCGTAACCGGGGAGCTGTTTTTT	CASSRSVTGELFF
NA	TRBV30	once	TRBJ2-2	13	TGTGCCTGGCTCGGAACGAACACCGGGGAGCTGTTTTTT	CAWLGTNTGELFF
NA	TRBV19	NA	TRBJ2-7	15	TGTGCCAGTAGTATAGCCTTGGGCTTCGAGAGAGAGCAGTACTTC	CASSIALGFEREQYF
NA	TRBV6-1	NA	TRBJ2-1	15	TGTGCCAGCAGTGACGACCAAAAACTGGTAGATGAGCAGTTCTTC	CASSDDQKLVDEQFF
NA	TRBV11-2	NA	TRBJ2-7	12	TGTGCCAGCAGCAACCCCTCTTACGAGCAGTACTTC	CASSNPSYEQYF
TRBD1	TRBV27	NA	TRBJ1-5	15	TGTGCCAGCAGTCCTACGGGACAGGGGCGTCAGCCCCAGCATTTT	CASSPTGQGRQPQHF
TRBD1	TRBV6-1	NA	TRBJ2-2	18	TGTGCCAGCAGTGAATGGCCCATCTACAGGGGTGGGACCGGGGAGCTGTTTTTT	CASSEWPIYRGGTGELFF
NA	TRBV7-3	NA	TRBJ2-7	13	TGTGCCAGCAGCGCAGGGAGGTCTCCGGAGCAGTACTTC	CASSAGRSPEQYF
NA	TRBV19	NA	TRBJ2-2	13	TGTGCCAGTAGTATAGTTCCCTCCGGGGAGCTGTTTTTT	CASSIVPSGELFF
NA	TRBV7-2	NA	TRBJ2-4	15	TGTGCCAGCAGCTTATTCGGAGGCGCCAAAAACATTCAGTACTTC	CASSLFGGAKNIQYF
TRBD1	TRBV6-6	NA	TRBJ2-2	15	TGTGCCAGCAGTCTTGGACAGGGGTTAACCGGGGAGCTGTTTTTT	CASSLGQGLTGELFF
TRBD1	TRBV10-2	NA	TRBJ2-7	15	TGCGCCAGCAGTGAGTCGGGACAGGGGGCCTACGAGCAGTACTTC	CASSESGQGAYEQYF
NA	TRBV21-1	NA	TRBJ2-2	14	TGTGCCAGCAGCAAATCCCCACACACCGGGGAGCTGTTTTTT	CASSKSPHTGELFF
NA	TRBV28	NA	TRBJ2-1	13	TGTGCCAGCAGCCCCCGACGGTCGAATGAGCAGTTCTTC	CASSPRRSNEQFF
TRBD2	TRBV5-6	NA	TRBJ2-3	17	TGTGCCAGCAGAAACGACGGGACTAGCGGGAGCACAGATACGCAGTATTTT	CASRNDGTSGSTDTQYF
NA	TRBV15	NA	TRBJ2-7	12	TGTGCCACCAGCAGAGATCGGGGCGAGCAGTACTTC	CATSRDRGEQYF
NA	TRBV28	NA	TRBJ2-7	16	TGTGCCAGCAAGGGGGAGAGAGGCCGTTACGCGGGCGAGCAGTACTTC	CASKGERGRYAGEQYF
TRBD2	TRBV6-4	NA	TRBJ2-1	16	TGTGCCAGCAGGGTTGGACTAGCGGGCGGATACAATGAGCAGTTCTTC	CASRVGLAGGYNEQFF
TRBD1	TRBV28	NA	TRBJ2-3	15	TGTGCCAGCAGAAAGCCGGGACAGAGCACAGATACGCAGTATTTT	CASRKPGQSTDTQYF